The text below deals with one T cell receptor (beta chain). Its antigen remains unknown. This sample was taken from a study of PD-1 blockade in classical Hodgkin lymphoma. Study results and limitations: Baseline diversity resembling that of newly diagnosed patients was seen in complete responders. Baseline TCR diversity was reportedly lower in newly diagnosed patients than in healthy donors. It was reported as lower still in relapsed/refractory patients. With CD4+ cells, TCR diversity rose significantly by C4D1, but not with CD8+ cells.

Produced via immunoSEQ multiplex PCR; TCRdb's table is partial and in-frame only. The sample includes 15,000 or so clones, 83% of them seen just once. V was clipped by 6 bases and J by 4 bases; unmatched bases: 9. Germline V gene sequence: CDR1 MNHEY, CDR2 SVGAGI. The CDR3 loop spans 15 amino acids. Every patient had relapsed following autologous stem cell transplantation, and cohorts differed in brentuximab vedotin exposure. Classifying best responses yielded complete response, partial response or progressive disease. This receptor was identified in a human donor with classical Hodgkin lymphoma. The chain joins TRBV6-5 to TRBJ2-7; TRBD1 matches at 10 bases. Sample: peripheral blood mononuclear cells (PBMCs), taken at baseline. The CDR3 loop is CASRNRDRGSYEQYF. In DNA, the CDR3 is TGTGCCAGCAGGAACCGGGACAGGGGCTCTTACGAGCAGTACTTC.